A single sample is the source of the 26 T cell receptor beta chains below, sequenced in a study of T cells in women clearing cervical HPV infection. TCRdb's copy holds only in-frame clones and misses some; the assay was immunoSEQ multiplex PCR. The sample has tens of thousands of clones, and its top ten clones hold 22%. Source material: blood buffy coat. Every receptor here comes from a woman aged 18 to 75 with a cervical HPV16 infection that either progressed to CIN3+ or cleared (not recorded which).

In regard to this clone: The read comes to an end 3 residues before the CDR3 does, leaving the germline J gene to fill in the end. The chain links TRBV30 to TRBJ2-3; a possible D gene is TRBD1 (6 bases). The germline V gene has CDR1 GTSNPN and CDR2 SVGIG (reference sequence). This CDR3 is 14 amino acids long. CDR3 amino acids: CAWSRDRSNQPQYF. CDR3 DNA, as far as it was read: TGTGCCTGGAGCCGTGACAGGAGCAATCAGCCG.

On this clone: The sequence runs out 3 residues before the end of the CDR3; the remainder is reconstructed from the germline J gene. The chain joins TRBV19 to TRBJ1-1, with D perhaps matching TRBD1 (6 bases). CDR1 is LNHDA and CDR2 is SQIVND in the germline V gene (reference sequence). The CDR3 is 14 amino acids. The V end was cut by 3 bases, the J end by 1 base, with 9 bases between. The chain's CDR3 is CASSMGTPNTEAFF. The DNA read from the CDR3 is TGTGCCAGTAGTATGGGGACACCGAACACTGAA. Full variable domain (missing parts from reference TRBV19 and TRBJ1-1): DGGITQSPKYLFRKEGQNVTLSCEQNLNHDAMYWYRQDPGQGLRLIYYSQIVNDFQKGDIAEGYSVSREKKESFPLTVTSAQKNPTAFYLCASSMGTPNTEAFFGQGTRLTVV.

To note about this clone: The read comes to an end 3 residues before the CDR3 does, leaving the germline J gene to fill in the end. This chain connects TRBV4-1 to TRBJ2-7; no definite D call. The CDR3 totals 15 residues. V was clipped by 2 bases and J by 3 bases, with 14 bases between them. Germline loops: CDR1 MGHRA, CDR2 YSYEKL. CDR3: CASSQSTRGYYEQYF. Incomplete CDR3 DNA: TGCGCCAGCAGCCAATCCACCCGAGGTTACTACGAG.

The CDR3 here is CSAGGLAVLTQYF. The sequenced part of the CDR3 DNA is TGCAGTGCTGGAGGACTAGCGGTTCTAACC. The rearrangement joins TRBV20-1 to TRBJ2-5; 10 nucleotides agree with TRBD2. The sequenced fragment ends 3 residues before the CDR3 boundary, so the rest is inferred from the germline J gene. The CDR3 runs to 13 residues. Germline CDR1 DFQATT, CDR2 SNEGSKA (reference sequence).

Note on this clone: The read is 3 residues too short to cover the CDR3 end, so that end is filled in from the germline J gene. The chain combines TRBV28 with TRBJ2-2, with 8 bases that match TRBD2. The length of the CDR3 is 13 residues. Germline V gene data show CDR1 as MDHEN and CDR2 as SYDVKM. J gave up 8 bases and V 9 bases, and 8 bases lay outside the gene matches. The CDR3 bases that were read are TGTGCCAGTCTCCCAGCGGGAGCGGGGGAG. As protein: CASLPAGAGE. The full CDR3 protein reads CASLPAGAGELFF.

For this clone: The read ends 3 residues before the CDR3 terminus; that terminus is restored from the germline J gene. The chain recombines TRBV7-2 with TRBJ1-1, with D possibly matching TRBD1 (5 bases). The ends were cut back, 7 bases at V and 0 bases at J, with 12 bases in the middle. The CDR3 contains 14 residues. Germline values: CDR1 SGHTA, CDR2 FQGNSA. The part of the CDR3 DNA that was read is TGTGCCAGCAACGCGACAGTTATGAACACTGAA. The encoded protein is CASNATVMNTE. The CDR3 as a whole reads CASNATVMNTEAFF.

A remark on this clone: Read sequence stops 3 residues before the CDR3 end, and the germline J gene provides the missing end. The chain has TRBV19 and TRBJ2-3; 8 bases line up with TRBD2. Germline V lookup: CDR1 LNHDA, CDR2 SQIVND (reference sequence). The CDR3 length is 16 residues. The V gene end was trimmed by 7 bases and the J gene end by 2 bases; junction bases not matched to a gene: 11. The part of the CDR3 DNA that was read is TGTGCCAGTACGGTGGCTAGCGGGTACCCCACAGATACG. Its translation: CASTVASGYPTDT. The entire CDR3 protein is CASTVASGYPTDTQYF.

As regards this clone: Coverage ceases 3 residues before the CDR3 finishes, and the germline J gene fills in the end. The V gene is TRBV6-2 or TRBV6-3, the J gene TRBJ2-5; TRBD1 is a possible D gene (6 bases). There are 15 residues in the CDR3. In germline, CDR1 is MNHEY, CDR2 SVGEGT. Between the trimmed V and J ends, which lost 2 bases and 5 bases, there was a span of 15 bases. The CDR3 loop reads CASSYEGRGSETQYF. The DNA read from the CDR3 is TGTGCCAGCAGTTACGAGGGCAGGGGATCGGAGACC.

As concerns this clone: From the germline J gene comes the end of the CDR3, since the read stops 3 residues before it. The chain has TRBV2 and TRBJ1-2; D uncertain. Germline V gene data show CDR1 as SNHLY and CDR2 as FYNNEI. The CDR3 sequence is 14 residues long. CDR3 DNA, as far as it was read: TGTGCCTCCGCGAGGCGGGAGGCCCCCTACGAC. The encoded protein is CASARREAPYD. The whole CDR3 is CASARREAPYDYTF.

Note on this clone: Read data end 3 residues before the CDR3 end; the end is taken from the germline J gene. The chain uses TRBV5-1 and TRBJ1-4; TRBD1 matches at 10 bases. The ends lost 4 bases at V and 6 bases at J; junction bases unmatched: 3. This CDR3 comprises 14 residues. Germline V gives CDR1 SGHRS, CDR2 YFSETQ. The CDR3 loop reads CASSLGTGDEKLFF. The covered CDR3 bases are TGCGCCAGCAGCCTAGGGACAGGGGATGAAAAA. The full variable domain, with the rest looked up from reference TRBV5-1 and TRBJ1-4, is KAGVTQTPRYLIKTRGQQVTLSCSPISGHRSVSWYQQTPGQGLQFLFEYFSETQRNKGNFPGRFSGRQFSNSRSEMNVSTLELGDSALYLCASSLGTGDEKLFFGSGTQLSVL.

Notes on this clone: The CDR3 end falls 3 residues outside the read, so it is completed with the germline J gene. V is TRBV28 and J is TRBJ2-5; 10 bases agree with TRBD2. Germline values: CDR1 MDHEN, CDR2 SYDVKM. The ends lost 10 bases at V and 4 bases at J; junction bases unmatched: 6. The CDR3 covers 13 residues. The part of the CDR3 DNA that was read is TGTGCCACCGAGCGGGAGGGTCCAGAGACC. Its translation: CATEREGPET. The CDR3, in full, reads CATEREGPETQYF.

For this clone: The CDR3 is cut off 3 residues early in the read; its end comes from the germline J gene. J is TRBJ2-5 and V is TRBV7-2, with 10 bases lining up with TRBD2. CDR1 is SGHTA, CDR2 FQGNSA, per germline. Trimming at V came to 5 bases and at J to 5 bases, leaving 8 bases not matched to a gene. CDR3 length: 15 amino acids. The chain's CDR3 is CASSPSGSGQETQYF. The CDR3 DNA, read in part, is TGTGCCAGCAGCCCTAGCGGGAGTGGCCAGGAGACC.

In the case of this clone: The read stops 3 residues short of the end of the CDR3; the missing end is completed from the germline J gene. The genes are TRBV11-2 and TRBJ2-7, with D maybe TRBD2 (6 bases). This CDR3 has 15 residues. Trimming took off 2 bases at V and 2 bases at J, with 13 bases between the two ends. Germline V gene data show CDR1 as SGHAT and CDR2 as FQNNGV. The covered CDR3 bases are TGTGCCAGCAGCTTATGGGGGGACGGGGCCTACGAG. Its translation: CASSLWGDGAYE. The full CDR3 sequence reads CASSLWGDGAYEQYF.

Concerning this clone: The read stops 3 residues short of the end of the CDR3; the missing end is completed from the germline J gene. This sequence joins TRBV4-2 and TRBJ2-3; 11 nucleotides agree with TRBD2. The CDR3 spans 16 residues. CDR1 is LGHNA and CDR2 is YNFKEQ in the germline V gene. V lost 0 bases and J lost 6; bases outside the gene matches: 5. CDR3 DNA, as far as it was read: TGTGCCAGCAGCCAAGATAGCGGGAGGGCCGGGGATACG. Its translation: CASSQDSGRAGDT. The complete CDR3 reads CASSQDSGRAGDTQYF.

In regard to this clone: The CDR3 goes on 3 residues after the read ends, and that part is filled in from the germline J gene. The rearrangement joins TRBV13 to TRBJ2-7, with TRBD2 matching 11 bases. From germline, CDR1 is PRHDT and CDR2 FYEKMQ (reference sequence). V trimming: 2 bases; J trimming: 5 bases; junction bases outside the gene matches: 5. CDR3 length: 15 residues. The CDR3 bases that were read are TGTGCCAGCAGCTTACGGTTAGCGGGAGGGAACGAG. It translates to CASSLRLAGGNE. The CDR3 reads in full as CASSLRLAGGNEQYF. The full variable domain, rest sourced from reference TRBV13 and TRBJ2-7, is AAGVIQSPRHLIKEKRETATLKCYPIPRHDTVYWYQQGPGQDPQFLISFYEKMQSDKGSIPDRFSAQQFSDYHSELNMSSLELGDSALYFCASSLRLAGGNEQYFGPGTRLTVT.

As regards this clone: From the germline J gene comes the end of the CDR3, since the read stops 3 residues before it. The chain is built from TRBV18 and TRBJ2-4; 7 nucleotides align to TRBD1. CDR1 KGHSH and CDR2 LQKENI come from the germline V gene. The CDR3 spans 15 residues. The CDR3 region is CASSPQTGQTYGQYF. The DNA read from the CDR3 is TGTGCCAGCTCACCACAGACAGGGCAGACCTATGGT.

On this clone itself: The read ends 3 residues before the CDR3 terminus; that terminus is restored from the germline J gene. The chain combines TRBV19 with TRBJ1-2; D is unresolved. Germline assignment: CDR1 LNHDA and CDR2 SQIVND (reference sequence). The CDR3 length is 20 residues. CDR3: CASSIDPTSGRARDKDTYTF. Incomplete CDR3 DNA: TGTGCCAGTAGTATAGATCCAACTAGCGGGAGGGCAAGAGACAAAGATACC.

About this clone: From the germline J gene comes the end of the CDR3, since the read stops 3 residues before it. V usage is TRBV10-3 and J usage is TRBJ2-7, with 7 bases lining up with TRBD1. CDR3 length: 15 residues. Germline V CDR1 and CDR2: ENHRY, SYGVKD. V lost 2 bases to trimming and J lost 3 bases; unmatched junction nucleotides: 7. The CDR3 DNA, read in part, is TGTGCCATCAGTGAGACCCGGACAGGAGGCTACGAG. Amino acid sequence: CAISETRTGGYE. The full CDR3 is CAISETRTGGYEQYF.

A remark on this clone: The read comes to an end 3 residues before the CDR3 does, leaving the germline J gene to fill in the end. V is TRBV7-2 and J is TRBJ1-2; 7 positions match TRBD1. Germline CDR1 SGHTA, CDR2 FQGNSA. This CDR3 contains 13 residues. The CDR3 bases that were read are TGTGCCAGCAGCTTCACAGGGGCCTACGAC. This translates into CASSFTGAYD. The full CDR3 reads CASSFTGAYDYTF.

As regards this clone: The missing CDR3 end, 3 residues past where the read stops, is filled in from the germline J gene. This chain joins TRBV7-2 and TRBJ1-6; D possibly corresponds to TRBD1 (6 bases). There are 14 residues in the CDR3. Germline V gene lookup returns CDR1 SGHTA and CDR2 FQGNSA. The V and J ends lost 5 bases and 9 bases respectively, with 14 bases between them. Here the CDR3 reads CASSVQGSGSPLHF. CDR3 bases read: TGTGCCAGCAGCGTACAGGGTTCGGGTTCACCC.

On this clone: The CDR3 is cut off 3 residues early in the read; its end comes from the germline J gene. This chain links TRBV10-3 with TRBJ1-2; tentatively, D is TRBD1 (5 bases). V lost 2 bases and J lost 4, with 11 bases in between. The CDR3 extends over 14 amino acids. The germline gives CDR1 ENHRY, CDR2 SYGVKD. The CDR3 DNA, read in part, is TGTGCCATCAGTGAGCGAGACAGATCCTATGGC. Amino acids: CAISERDRSYG. The entire CDR3 sequence reads CAISERDRSYGYTF.

Remarks on this clone: The read terminates 3 residues before the CDR3 end, so the remaining end is supplied by the germline J gene. J is TRBJ2-1 and V is TRBV7-9; a weak D match, TRBD1 (6 bases). V was trimmed by 3 bases and J by 6 bases, leaving 15 bases between them. The V gene's germline CDR1 is SEHNR and CDR2 FQNEAQ (reference sequence). The CDR3 consists of 15 residues. The CDR3 here is CASSLPTRTANEQFF. The DNA read from the CDR3 is TGTGCCAGCAGCTTGCCTACGCGGACAGCCAATGAG.

Turning to this clone: The read ends 3 residues shy of where the CDR3 ends; the end is completed using the germline J gene. The genes are TRBV11-2 and TRBJ2-7; 14 nucleotides match TRBD2. The CDR3 has 15 amino acids. The J segment lost 6 bases and the V segment lost 5 bases, leaving 6 bases of the junction unmatched. The V gene's germline CDR1 is SGHAT and CDR2 FQNNGV. The CDR3 loop reads CASSGKGLAGAEQYF. The sequenced part of the CDR3 DNA is TGTGCCAGCAGCGGCAAGGGACTAGCGGGAGCCGAG.

Worth noting for this clone: The CDR3 end lies 3 residues beyond the end of the read and is filled in from the germline J gene. The chain links TRBV18 to TRBJ2-4, with D possibly matching TRBD1 (6 bases). Germline V gene sequence: CDR1 KGHSH, CDR2 LQKENI. The length of the CDR3 is 13 residues. The CDR3 bases that were read are TGTGCCAGCTCACGGACAGCGCAGTATGGT. It codes for CASSRTAQYG. The full CDR3 sequence reads CASSRTAQYGQYF.

As concerns this clone: The read terminates 3 residues before the CDR3 end, so the remaining end is supplied by the germline J gene. The rearrangement links TRBV30 to TRBJ1-5; a weak D match, TRBD1 (6 bases). The V and J ends lost 2 bases and 4 bases respectively, with 15 bases between them. Germline V gene data show CDR1 as GTSNPN and CDR2 as SVGIG (reference sequence). The CDR3 totals 15 residues. The CDR3 DNA, read in part, is TGTGCCTGGAGTCCTGGACAGATTCCTAATCAGCCC. It translates to CAWSPGQIPNQP. The complete CDR3 reads CAWSPGQIPNQPQHF.

To note about this clone: The read comes to an end 3 residues before the CDR3 does, leaving the germline J gene to fill in the end. This chain joins TRBV5-4 and TRBJ2-3, with TRBD2 matching over 9 bases. Germline assignment: CDR1 SGHNT and CDR2 YYREEE (reference sequence). CDR3 length: 14 residues. The V segment lost 3 bases and the J segment 3 bases; nucleotides outside the gene matches: 2. CDR3 amino acids: CASSSGLATDTQYF. The sequenced CDR3 bases are TGTGCCAGCAGCTCAGGACTAGCGACAGATACG.